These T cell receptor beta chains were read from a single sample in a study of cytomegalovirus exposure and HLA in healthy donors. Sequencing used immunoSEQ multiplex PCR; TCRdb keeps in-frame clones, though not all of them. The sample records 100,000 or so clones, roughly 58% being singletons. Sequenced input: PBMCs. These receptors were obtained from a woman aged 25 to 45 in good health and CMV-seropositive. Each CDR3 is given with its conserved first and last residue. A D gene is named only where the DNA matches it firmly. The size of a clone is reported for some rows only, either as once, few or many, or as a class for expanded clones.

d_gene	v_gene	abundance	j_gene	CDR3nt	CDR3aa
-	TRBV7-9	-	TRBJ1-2	TGTTCCAGCAGCTTAGGGCTCTATGGCTACACCTTC	CSSSLGLYGYTF
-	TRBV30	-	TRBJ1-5	TGTGCCTGGAGTTCGAAGGCGCGGGGCAATCAGCCCCAGCATTTT	CAWSSKARGNQPQHF
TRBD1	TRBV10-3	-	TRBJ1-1	TGTGCCATCAGTACCGGGACAGGGAGCACTGAAGCTTTCTTT	CAISTGTGSTEAFF
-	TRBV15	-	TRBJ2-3	TGTGCCACCAGCCAGGGCAACACAGATACGCAGTATTTT	CATSQGNTDTQYF
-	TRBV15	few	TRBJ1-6	TGTGCCACCAGCAGAGGAGGGCGGACCCAGAATTCACCCCTCCACTTT	CATSRGGRTQNSPLHF
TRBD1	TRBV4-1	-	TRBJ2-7	TGCGCCAGCAGCCACCAGGGGGCTTACGAGCAGTACTTC	CASSHQGAYEQYF
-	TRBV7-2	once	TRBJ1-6	TGTGCCAGCAGCTTAACAGGCTATAATTCACCCCTCCACTTT	CASSLTGYNSPLHF
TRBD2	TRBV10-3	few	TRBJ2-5	TGTGCCATCAGGTCGACTAGCGGGGGGAAGCGGGAGACCCAGTACTTC	CAIRSTSGGKRETQYF
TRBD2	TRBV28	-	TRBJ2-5	TGTGCCAGCAGCAGGAGCGGGGGGACCCAAGAGACCCAGTACTTC	CASSRSGGTQETQYF
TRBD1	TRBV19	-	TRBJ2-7	TGTGCCAGTAGTCCACGGACAGGGTTGGACGAGCAGTACTTC	CASSPRTGLDEQYF